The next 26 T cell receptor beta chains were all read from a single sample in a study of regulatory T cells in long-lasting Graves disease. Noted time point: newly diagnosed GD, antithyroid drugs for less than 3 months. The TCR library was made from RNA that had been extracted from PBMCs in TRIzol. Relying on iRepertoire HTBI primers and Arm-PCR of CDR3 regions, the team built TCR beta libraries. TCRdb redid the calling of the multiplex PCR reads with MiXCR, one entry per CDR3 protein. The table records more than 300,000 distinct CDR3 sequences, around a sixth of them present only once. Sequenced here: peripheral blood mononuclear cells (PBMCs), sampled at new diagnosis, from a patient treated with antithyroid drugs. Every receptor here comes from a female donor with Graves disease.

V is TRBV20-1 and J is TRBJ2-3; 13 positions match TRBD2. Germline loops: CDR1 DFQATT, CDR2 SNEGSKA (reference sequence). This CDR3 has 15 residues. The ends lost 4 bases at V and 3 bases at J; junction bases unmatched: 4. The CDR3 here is CSATGLAGLTDTQYF. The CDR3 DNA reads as TGCAGTGCTACGGGACTAGCGGGACTGACAGATACGCAGTATTTT.

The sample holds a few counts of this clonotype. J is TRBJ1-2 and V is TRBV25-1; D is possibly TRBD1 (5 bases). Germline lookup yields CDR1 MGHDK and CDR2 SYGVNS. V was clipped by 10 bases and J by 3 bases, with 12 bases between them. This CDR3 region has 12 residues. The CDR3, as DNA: TGTGCCACCCTAGGACACGACTATGGCTACACCTTC. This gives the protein CATLGHDYGYTF.

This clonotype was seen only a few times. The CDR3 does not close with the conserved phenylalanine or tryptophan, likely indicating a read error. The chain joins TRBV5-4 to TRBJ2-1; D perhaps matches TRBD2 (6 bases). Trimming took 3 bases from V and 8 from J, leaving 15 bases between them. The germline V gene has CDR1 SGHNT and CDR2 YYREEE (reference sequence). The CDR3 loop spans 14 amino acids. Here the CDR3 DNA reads TGTGCCAGCAGCTCGGGAGCCGGCCGTGATGAGCAGTTCCTC. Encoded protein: CASSSGAGRDEQFL.

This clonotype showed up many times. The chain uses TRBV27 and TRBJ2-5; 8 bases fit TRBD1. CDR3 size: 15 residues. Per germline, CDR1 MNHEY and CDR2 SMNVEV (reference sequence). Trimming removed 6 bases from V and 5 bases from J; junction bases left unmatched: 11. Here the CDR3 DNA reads TGTGCCAGCAGCAATATTGACAGGGGAAGGGAGACCCAGTACTTC. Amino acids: CASSNIDRGRETQYF.

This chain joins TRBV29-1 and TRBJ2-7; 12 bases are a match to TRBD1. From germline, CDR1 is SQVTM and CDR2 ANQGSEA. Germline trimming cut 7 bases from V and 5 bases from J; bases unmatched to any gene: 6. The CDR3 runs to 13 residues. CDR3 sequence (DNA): TGCAGCGCTCGGGACAGGGGGCAGAACGAGCAGTACTTC. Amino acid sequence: CSARDRGQNEQYF.

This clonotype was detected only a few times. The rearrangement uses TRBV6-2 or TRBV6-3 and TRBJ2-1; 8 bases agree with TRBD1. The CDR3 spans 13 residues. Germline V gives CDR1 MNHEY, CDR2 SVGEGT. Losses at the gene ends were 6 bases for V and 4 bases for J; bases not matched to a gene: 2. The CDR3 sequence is CASRRTGYNEQFF. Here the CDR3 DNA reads TGTGCCAGCAGGAGGACAGGGTACAATGAGCAGTTCTTC.

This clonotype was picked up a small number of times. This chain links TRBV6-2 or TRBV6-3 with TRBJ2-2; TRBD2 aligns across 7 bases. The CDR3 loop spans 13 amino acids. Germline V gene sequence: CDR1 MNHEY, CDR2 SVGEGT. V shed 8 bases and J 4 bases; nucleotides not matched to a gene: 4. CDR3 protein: CASVAGRTGELFF. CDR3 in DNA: TGTGCCAGCGTAGCGGGTCGCACCGGGGAGCTGTTTTTT.

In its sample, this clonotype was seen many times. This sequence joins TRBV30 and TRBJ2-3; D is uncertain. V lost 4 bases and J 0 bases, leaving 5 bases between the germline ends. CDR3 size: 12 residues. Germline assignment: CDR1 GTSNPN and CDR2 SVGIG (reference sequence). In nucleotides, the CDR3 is TGTGCCTGGACAGTTAGCACAGATACGCAGTATTTT. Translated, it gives CAWTVSTDTQYF.

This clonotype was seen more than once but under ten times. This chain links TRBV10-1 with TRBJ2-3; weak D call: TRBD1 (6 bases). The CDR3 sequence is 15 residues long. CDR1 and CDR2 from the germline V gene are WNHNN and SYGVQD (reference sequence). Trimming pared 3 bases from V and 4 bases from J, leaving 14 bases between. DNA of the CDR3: TGCGCCAGCAGTGAAGGGGGTTTTAATGCAGATACGCAGTATTTT. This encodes CASSEGGFNADTQYF.

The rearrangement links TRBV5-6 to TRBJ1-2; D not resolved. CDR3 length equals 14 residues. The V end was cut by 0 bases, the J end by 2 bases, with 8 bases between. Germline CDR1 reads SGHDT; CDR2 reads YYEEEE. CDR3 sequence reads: CASSLENQNYGYTF. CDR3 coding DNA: TGTGCCAGCAGCTTGGAGAATCAAAACTATGGCTACACCTTC. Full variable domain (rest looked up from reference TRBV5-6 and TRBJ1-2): DAGVTQSPTHLIKTRGQQVTLRCSPKSGHDTVSWYQQALGQGPQFIFQYYEEEERQRGNFPDRFSGHQFPNYSSELNVNALLLGDSALYLCASSLENQNYGYTFGSGTRLTVV.

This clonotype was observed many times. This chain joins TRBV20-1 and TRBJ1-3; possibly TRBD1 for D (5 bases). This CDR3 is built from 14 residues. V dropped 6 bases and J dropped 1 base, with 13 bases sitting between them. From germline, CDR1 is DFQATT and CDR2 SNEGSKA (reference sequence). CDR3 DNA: TGCAGTGCGGGAATGGGGGGGTCTGGAAACACCATATATTTT. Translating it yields CSAGMGGSGNTIYF.

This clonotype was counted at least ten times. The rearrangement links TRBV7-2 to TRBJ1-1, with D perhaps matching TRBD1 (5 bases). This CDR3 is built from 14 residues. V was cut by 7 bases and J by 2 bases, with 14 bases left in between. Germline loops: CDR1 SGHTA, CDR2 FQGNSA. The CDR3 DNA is TGTGCCAGCACCCCATTCCGGGACAACACTGAAGCTTTCTTT. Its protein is CASTPFRDNTEAFF.

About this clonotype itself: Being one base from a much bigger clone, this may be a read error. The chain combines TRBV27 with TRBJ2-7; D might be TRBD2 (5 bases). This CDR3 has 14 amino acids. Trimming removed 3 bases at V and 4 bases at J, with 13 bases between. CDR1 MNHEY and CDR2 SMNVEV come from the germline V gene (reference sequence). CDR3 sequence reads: CASSFYGGGYEQYF. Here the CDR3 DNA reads TGTGCCAGCAGTTTTTATGGCGGAGGTTACGAGCAGTACTTC.

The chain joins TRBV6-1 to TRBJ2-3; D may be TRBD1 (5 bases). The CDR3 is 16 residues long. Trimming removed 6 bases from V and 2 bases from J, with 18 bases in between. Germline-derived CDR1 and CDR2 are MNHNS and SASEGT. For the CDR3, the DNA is TGTGCCAGCAGCACCCCCTTAGGCAGGGACACAGATACGCAGTATTTT. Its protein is CASSTPLGRDTDTQYF.

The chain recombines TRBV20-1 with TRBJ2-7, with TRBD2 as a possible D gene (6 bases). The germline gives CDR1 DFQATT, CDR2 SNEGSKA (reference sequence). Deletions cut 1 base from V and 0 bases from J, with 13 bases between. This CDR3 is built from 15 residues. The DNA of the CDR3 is TGCAGTGCTAGAGGAACAGCGGGTTACTCCTACGAGCAGTACTTC. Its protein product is CSARGTAGYSYEQYF.

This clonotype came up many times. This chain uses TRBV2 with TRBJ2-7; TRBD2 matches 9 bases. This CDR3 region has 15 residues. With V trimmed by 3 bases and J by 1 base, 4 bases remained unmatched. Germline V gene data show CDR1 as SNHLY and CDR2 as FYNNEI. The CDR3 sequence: CASSEAGGASYEQYF. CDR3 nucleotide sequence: TGTGCCAGCAGTGAGGCGGGAGGGGCGTCCTACGAGCAGTACTTC. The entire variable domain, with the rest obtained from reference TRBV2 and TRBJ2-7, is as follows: EPEVTQTPSHQVTQMGQEVILRCVPISNHLYFYWYRQILGQKVEFLVSFYNNEISEKSEIFDDQFSVERPDGSNFTLKIRSTKLEDSAMYFCASSEAGGASYEQYFGPGTRLTVT.

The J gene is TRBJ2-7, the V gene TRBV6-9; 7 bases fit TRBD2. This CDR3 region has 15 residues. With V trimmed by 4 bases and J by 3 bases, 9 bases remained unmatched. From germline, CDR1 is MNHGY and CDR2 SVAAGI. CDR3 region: CASSWLPSGDYEQYF. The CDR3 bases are TGTGCCAGCAGTTGGCTTCCTAGCGGAGACTACGAGCAGTACTTC.

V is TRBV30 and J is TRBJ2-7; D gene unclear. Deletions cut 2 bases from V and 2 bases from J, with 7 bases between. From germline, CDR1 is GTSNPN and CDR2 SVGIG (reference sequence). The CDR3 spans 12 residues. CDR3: CAWSFLAYEQYF. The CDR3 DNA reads TGTGCCTGGAGTTTTTTAGCCTACGAGCAGTACTTC. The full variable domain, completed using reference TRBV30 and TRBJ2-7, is SQTIHQWPATLVQPVGSPLSLECTVEGTSNPNLYWYRQAAGRGLQLLFYSVGIGQISSEVPQNLSASRPQDRQFILSSKKLLLSDSGFYLCAWSFLAYEQYFGPGTRLTVT.

CDR3 nucleotide sequence: TGCGCCAGCAGGAAAGGTCGGGCGGGGGGTTACAATGAGCAGTTCTTC. Translating it yields CASRKGRAGGYNEQFF. The genes are TRBV5-1 and TRBJ2-1; 8 bases agree with TRBD2. Germline CDR1 is SGHRS and CDR2 is YFSETQ. V shed 5 bases and J 4 bases; nucleotides not matched to a gene: 11. The CDR3 has 16 amino acids.

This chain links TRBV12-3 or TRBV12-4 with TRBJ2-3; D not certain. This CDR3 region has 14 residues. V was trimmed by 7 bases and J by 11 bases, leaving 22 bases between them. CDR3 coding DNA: TGTGCCAGCACCCTTAGCTTAGGTACCTACTTGCAGTATTTT. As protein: CASTLSLGTYLQYF.

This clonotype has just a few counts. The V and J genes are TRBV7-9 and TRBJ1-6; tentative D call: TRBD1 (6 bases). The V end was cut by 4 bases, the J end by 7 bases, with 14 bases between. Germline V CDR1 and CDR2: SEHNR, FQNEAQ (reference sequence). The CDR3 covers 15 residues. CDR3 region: CASSSPGHLNSPLHF. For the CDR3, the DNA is TGTGCCAGCAGCTCTCCGGGACATCTGAATTCACCCCTCCACTTT.

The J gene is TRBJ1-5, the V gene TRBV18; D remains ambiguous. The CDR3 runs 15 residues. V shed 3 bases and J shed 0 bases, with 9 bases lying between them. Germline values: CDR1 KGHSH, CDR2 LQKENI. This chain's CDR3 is CASSPLPISNQPQHF. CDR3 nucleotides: TGTGCCAGCTCACCTTTACCGATTAGCAATCAGCCCCAGCATTTT.

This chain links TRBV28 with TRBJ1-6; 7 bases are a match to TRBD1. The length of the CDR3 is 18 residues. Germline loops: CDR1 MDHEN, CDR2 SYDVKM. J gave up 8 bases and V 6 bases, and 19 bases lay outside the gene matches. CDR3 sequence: CASSLTLTGAGGYSPLHF. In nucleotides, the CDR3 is TGTGCCAGCAGCCTTACTCTAACAGGGGCTGGGGGGTATTCACCCCTCCACTTT.

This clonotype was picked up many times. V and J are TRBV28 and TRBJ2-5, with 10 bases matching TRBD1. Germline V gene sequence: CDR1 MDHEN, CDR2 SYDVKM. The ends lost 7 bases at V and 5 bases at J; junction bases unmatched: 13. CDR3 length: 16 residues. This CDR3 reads CASNGRRTGGRETQYF. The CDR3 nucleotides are TGTGCCAGCAATGGGAGGAGGACAGGGGGTAGGGAGACCCAGTACTTC.

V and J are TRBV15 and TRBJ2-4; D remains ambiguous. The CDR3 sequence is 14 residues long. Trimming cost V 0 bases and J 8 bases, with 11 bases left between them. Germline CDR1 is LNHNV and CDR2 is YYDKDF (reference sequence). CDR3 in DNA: TGTGCCACCAGCAGAGATAGGGATTTGGACATTCAGTACTTC. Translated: CATSRDRDLDIQYF. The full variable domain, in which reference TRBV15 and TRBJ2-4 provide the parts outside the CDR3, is DAMVIQNPRYQVTQFGKPVTLSCSQTLNHNVMYWYQQKSSQAPKLLFHYYDKDFNNEADTPDNFQSRRPNTSFCFLDIRSPGLGDTAMYLCATSRDRDLDIQYFGAGTRLSVL.

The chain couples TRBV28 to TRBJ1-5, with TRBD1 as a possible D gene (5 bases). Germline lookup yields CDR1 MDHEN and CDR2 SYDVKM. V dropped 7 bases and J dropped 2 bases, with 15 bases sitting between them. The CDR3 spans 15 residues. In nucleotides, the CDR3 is TGTGCCAGCACCCAGTCGACAGCGGGCAATCAGCCCCAGCATTTT. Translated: CASTQSTAGNQPQHF.